These 26 T cell receptor beta chains originate from one sample sequenced in a study of T cell responses to AZD1222 COVID-19 vaccine. This table comes from immunoSEQ multiplex PCR, and its TCRdb copy is limited to in-frame clones, with some not included. The data hold roughly 110,000 clones, with 90% observed a single time. The material was peripheral blood, obtained 28 days after the second AZD1222 dose. Receptor source: an adult who received the AZD1222 COVID-19 vaccine.

V gene TRBV18 combines with J gene TRBJ1-1, with a tentative D call TRBD1 (6 bases). This CDR3 region has 13 residues. Germline V gives CDR1 KGHSH, CDR2 LQKENI. The V gene lost 3 bases and the J gene lost 7 bases, with 12 bases spanning the gap. CDR3 amino acids: CASSPGAGSEAFF. In nucleotides, the CDR3 is TGTGCCAGCTCACCGGGGGCAGGAAGTGAAGCTTTCTTT.

The chain is built from TRBV6-5 and TRBJ1-6; D perhaps matches TRBD1 (5 bases). CDR3 length equals 14 residues. V gave up 6 bases and J gave up 7 bases, with 13 bases separating them. Germline CDR1 reads MNHEY; CDR2 reads SVGAGI. The CDR3 coding sequence is TGTGCCAGCAGCCAGGGACTGATAAATTCACCCCTCCACTTT. This sequence encodes CASSQGLINSPLHF.

This chain links TRBV5-1 with TRBJ1-2, with D possibly TRBD1 on 6 matching bases. The CDR3 has 13 amino acids. Deletions cut 3 bases from V and 2 bases from J, with 8 bases between. From germline, CDR1 is SGHRS and CDR2 YFSETQ. CDR3 region: CASSSQGNYGYTF. In DNA form, the CDR3 reads TGCGCCAGCAGCTCACAGGGAAACTATGGCTACACCTTC. Using reference TRBV5-1 and TRBJ1-2 for the parts outside the CDR3, the full variable domain is KAGVTQTPRYLIKTRGQQVTLSCSPISGHRSVSWYQQTPGQGLQFLFEYFSETQRNKGNFPGRFSGRQFSNSRSEMNVSTLELGDSALYLCASSSQGNYGYTFGSGTRLTVV.

The chain links TRBV6-1 to TRBJ2-7; D may be TRBD1 or TRBD2 (7 bases each). The CDR3 loop spans 15 amino acids. V was cut by 2 bases and J by 5 bases, with 16 bases left in between. From germline, CDR1 is MNHNS and CDR2 SASEGT. The CDR3 protein is CASSEPAGGVDEQYF. DNA for the CDR3: TGTGCCAGCAGTGAACCCGCAGGGGGGGTGGACGAGCAGTACTTC.

The V call is TRBV19, the J call TRBJ1-6; D not resolved. V was shortened by 8 bases and J by 0 bases, with 8 bases between the two germline ends. CDR1 is LNHDA and CDR2 is SQIVND in the germline V gene (reference sequence). The CDR3 is 14 residues long. The CDR3 nucleotides are TGTGCCAGTTGGGCGAACTCCTATAATTCACCCCTCCACTTT. Translated, it gives CASWANSYNSPLHF. Supplemented by reference TRBV19 and TRBJ1-6, the full variable domain reads DGGITQSPKYLFRKEGQNVTLSCEQNLNHDAMYWYRQDPGQGLRLIYYSQIVNDFQKGDIAEGYSVSREKKESFPLTVTSAQKNPTAFYLCASWANSYNSPLHFGNGTRLTVT.

In DNA, the CDR3 is TGTGCCAGCAGCCCCCTTGGAGGGTTCGGGGACAAAAACATTCAGTACTTC. It is translated as CASSPLGGFGDKNIQYF. V and J are TRBV3-1 (or the pseudogene TRBV3-2) and TRBJ2-4; maybe TRBD2 (6 bases). The CDR3 length is 17 residues. V was clipped by 4 bases and J by 3 bases, with 19 bases between them. CDR1 is LGHDT, CDR2 YNNKEL, per germline (reference sequence).

CDR3 nucleotide sequence: TGTGCCAGCAGTGAATCGACACTAGCTTTCTTT. Protein product: CASSESTLAFF. The chain combines TRBV25-1 with TRBJ1-1; D uncertain. Trimming left V 1 base short and J 10 bases short, with 7 bases between. CDR1 and CDR2 from the germline V gene are MGHDK and SYGVNS. There are 11 residues in the CDR3.

This rearrangement joins TRBV5-8 to TRBJ1-1; D is perhaps TRBD1 (6 bases). Germline V CDR1 and CDR2: SGHTS, YDEGEE. Trimming removed 1 base at V and 5 bases at J, with 12 bases between. This CDR3 is built from 14 residues. In nucleotides, the CDR3 is TGTGCCAGCAGCTTGCCGGGGGCCGGGACTGAAGCTTTCTTT. Translating it yields CASSLPGAGTEAFF. Full variable domain (remainder filled in from reference TRBV5-8 and TRBJ1-1): EAGVTQSPTHLIKTRGQQATLRCSPISGHTSVYWYQQALGLGLQFLLWYDEGEERNRGNFPPRFSGRQFPNYSSELNVNALELEDSALYLCASSLPGAGTEAFFGQGTRLTVV.

The rearrangement uses TRBV9 and TRBJ2-7; D is perhaps TRBD2 (5 bases). Germline V gives CDR1 SGDLS, CDR2 YYNGEE. V lost 0 bases to trimming and J lost 2 bases, with 9 bases between them. CDR3 size: 14 residues. The CDR3 sequence: CASSVGGSTYEQYF. CDR3 coding DNA: TGTGCCAGCAGCGTAGGTGGGAGCACCTACGAGCAGTACTTC.

This chain connects TRBV6-2 or TRBV6-3 to TRBJ2-3; D unresolved. Germline V gene lookup returns CDR1 MNHEY and CDR2 SVGEGT. V was clipped by 2 bases and J by 5 bases, with 2 bases between them. The CDR3 loop spans 11 amino acids. The CDR3 region has the DNA TGTGCCAGCAGTTACAGAGATACGCAGTATTTT. Protein sequence: CASSYRDTQYF.

The CDR3 nucleotides are TGTGCCAGCTCACCAGACGAGGGGGCCTATGGCTACACCTTC. It translates to CASSPDEGAYGYTF. The chain uses TRBV18 and TRBJ1-2; 7 bases line up with TRBD1. The CDR3 runs to 14 residues. The junction had 4 bases not matched to a gene; V was cut back by 2 bases and J by 4 bases. Looked up from germline, CDR1 is KGHSH and CDR2 is LQKENI.

This clone was recorded only once. The CDR3 region is CAGTGVAFF. CDR3 DNA sequence: TGTGCCGGAACAGGCGTGGCTTTCTTT. The genes are TRBV3-1 (or the pseudogene TRBV3-2) and TRBJ1-1; tentatively, D is TRBD1 (5 bases). V was cut by 11 bases and J by 11 bases, with 12 bases left in between. Germline-derived CDR1 and CDR2 are LGHDT and YNNKEL (reference sequence). CDR3 length: 9 residues.

V is TRBV6-5 and J is TRBJ1-4; TRBD1 aligns across 9 bases. The V segment lost 6 bases and the J segment 7 bases; nucleotides outside the gene matches: 9. Per germline, CDR1 MNHEY and CDR2 SVGAGI. The CDR3 has 15 residues. The CDR3 DNA reads TGTGCCAGCAGGATACAGGGGGCGGGTAGTGAAAAACTGTTTTTT. This codes for CASRIQGAGSEKLFF.

The chain uses TRBV9 and TRBJ2-5; TRBD2 agrees at 7 bases. Germline lookup yields CDR1 SGDLS and CDR2 YYNGEE. This CDR3 region has 14 residues. J was trimmed by 5 bases and V by 3 bases; bases with no gene match: 7. CDR3 in DNA: TGTGCCAGCAGCGCTGGGGGGGTTCAGGAGACCCAGTACTTC. This codes for CASSAGGVQETQYF.

The chain employs TRBV28 and TRBJ2-2; D possibly corresponds to TRBD1 (5 bases). The CDR3 length is 17 residues. Trimming cost V 8 bases and J 4 bases, with 23 bases left between them. Germline V gene sequence: CDR1 MDHEN, CDR2 SYDVKM. CDR3 sequence (DNA): TGTGCCAGCTCCAGGGTATGGGCTAGGTCGCCCACCGGGGAGCTGTTTTTT. Protein product: CASSRVWARSPTGELFF.

The chain has TRBV5-4 and TRBJ2-1; D is unresolved. V lost 0 bases, J lost 3 bases, and 10 bases lay in between. The germline gives CDR1 SGHNT, CDR2 YYREEE (reference sequence). The CDR3 is made up of 15 amino acids. CDR3 sequence: CASSLAVVNYNEQFF. CDR3 bases: TGTGCCAGCAGCTTGGCCGTAGTCAACTACAATGAGCAGTTCTTC.

The genes are TRBV30 and TRBJ1-2; 8 bases line up with TRBD1. Germline assignment: CDR1 GTSNPN and CDR2 SVGIG (reference sequence). J lost 7 bases, V lost 5 bases, and 15 bases had no gene match. The CDR3 runs to 15 residues. The CDR3 spells CAWDWTGPGLGGYTF. The CDR3 region has the DNA TGTGCCTGGGACTGGACAGGGCCAGGATTGGGTGGCTACACCTTC.

This chain joins TRBV7-2 and TRBJ2-7; 10 nucleotides line up with TRBD1. Germline CDR1 SGHTA, CDR2 FQGNSA. The CDR3 loop spans 14 amino acids. Trimming removed 4 bases from V and 6 bases from J; junction bases left unmatched: 6. CDR3 DNA sequence: TGTGCCAGCAGCTACGGGGGACAGGGGTTCGAGCAGTACTTC. As protein: CASSYGGQGFEQYF.

This chain connects TRBV5-1 to TRBJ2-2; TRBD1 agrees at 8 bases. Germline V CDR1 and CDR2: SGHRS, YFSETQ. V lost 7 bases and J lost 1; bases outside the gene matches: 3. The CDR3 has 14 residues. The DNA for the CDR3 is TGCGCCAGCTGCGGACAGGGGAACACCGGGGAGCTGTTTTTT. The encoded protein is CASCGQGNTGELFF. Complete variable domain (other parts from reference TRBV5-1 and TRBJ2-2): KAGVTQTPRYLIKTRGQQVTLSCSPISGHRSVSWYQQTPGQGLQFLFEYFSETQRNKGNFPGRFSGRQFSNSRSEMNVSTLELGDSALYLCASCGQGNTGELFFGEGSRLTVL.

This clone came up once. The CDR3 coding sequence is TGTGCCAGCAGTTTATCAGTTTCTGAAGCTTTCTTT. Its protein product is CASSLSVSEAFF. The gene calls are TRBV12-3 or TRBV12-4 and TRBJ1-1; D is unclear. CDR3 size: 12 residues. Trimming took 2 bases from V and 6 from J, leaving 7 bases between them.

CDR3 loop: CASSYGGYNEQFF. The CDR3 DNA is TGTGCCAGCAGTTACGGAGGCTACAATGAGCAGTTCTTC. The chain couples TRBV6-5 to TRBJ2-1; TRBD2 is a possible D gene (5 bases). CDR3 length: 13 amino acids. The germline gives CDR1 MNHEY, CDR2 SVGAGI. V dropped 2 bases and J dropped 3 bases, with 5 bases sitting between them.

This chain joins TRBV9 and TRBJ1-2; TRBD1 matches 8 bases. V lost 5 bases, J lost 6 bases, and 6 bases stayed unmatched. Germline V gene data show CDR1 as SGDLS and CDR2 as YYNGEE. The CDR3 has 13 residues. Here the CDR3 DNA reads TGTGCCAGCAGTTTCCAGGGGGCGGATGGCTACACCTTC. This translates into CASSFQGADGYTF.

The CDR3 region has the DNA TGTGCCAGCAGCTTAGGACTTAGGAACACCGGGGAGCTGTTTTTT. Protein sequence: CASSLGLRNTGELFF. This rearrangement joins TRBV5-4 to TRBJ2-2; D possibly corresponds to TRBD2 (5 bases). Germline V gives CDR1 SGHNT, CDR2 YYREEE (reference sequence). CDR3 length: 15 amino acids. V was cut by 2 bases and J by 1 base, with 9 bases left in between.

The rearrangement links TRBV11-3 to TRBJ2-7; the D call may be TRBD1 or TRBD2 (5 bases each). The length of the CDR3 is 17 residues. In germline, CDR1 is SGHNT, CDR2 YENEEA. Trimming stripped 0 bases from V and 7 bases from J, with 22 bases between. The CDR3 nucleotides read TGTGCCAGCAGCTTAGAGGGGCCGGGATCGGGGACGTGGGAGCAGTACTTC. Translated, it gives CASSLEGPGSGTWEQYF.

This chain uses TRBV19 with TRBJ2-7; D remains ambiguous. The V end was cut by 5 bases, the J end by 0 bases, with 14 bases between. The length of the CDR3 is 15 residues. Germline CDR1 reads LNHDA; CDR2 reads SQIVND (reference sequence). This CDR3 reads CASSHPGWSSYEQYF. The CDR3 nucleotides are TGTGCCAGTAGTCACCCAGGTTGGAGCTCCTACGAGCAGTACTTC.

This chain connects TRBV7-2 to TRBJ2-7; tentative D call: TRBD2 (6 bases). Trimming removed 7 bases from V and 1 base from J, with 14 bases in between. Germline-derived CDR1 and CDR2 are SGHTA and FQGNSA. The CDR3 sequence is 14 residues long. CDR3 sequence reads: CASTEGGGSYEQYF. The CDR3 DNA is TGTGCCAGCACCGAGGGTGGGGGGTCCTACGAGCAGTACTTC.